Shown below are 14 T cell receptor beta chains from a single sample sequenced in a study of beta chain features in type 1 diabetes. As every portion of the isolated RNA was reverse transcribed, the sequencing read expressed TCRB transcripts. Profiled with immunoSEQ multiplex PCR; TCRdb holds only in-frame clones, not every one. The data show about 900,000 clones, roughly 15% seen once. Source material: naive CD4+ T cells from blood. The receptor set was obtained from a woman between 18 and 30 years old in good health.

The J gene is TRBJ2-3, the V gene TRBV21-1; no DNA check was done on the table's D call, TRBD2. TRBV21-1 is a recognized pseudogene. This CDR3 is built from 16 residues. The CDR3 is CASSKATSGLTDTQYF. CDR3 sequence (DNA): TGTGCCAGCAGCAAAGCCACTAGCGGACTCACAGATACGCAGTATTTT.

The chain recombines TRBV7-3 with TRBJ2-7; 9 bases match TRBD1. This CDR3 spans 16 amino acids. Germline CDR1 is SGHTA and CDR2 is FQGTGA. V shed 5 bases, J shed 0 bases, and the junction held 8 bases outside the gene matches. CDR3 in DNA: TGTGCCAGCAGCAAAGGACAGGGGCGACTCTCCTACGAGCAGTACTTC. Its protein is CASSKGQGRLSYEQYF. The full variable domain, rest sourced from reference TRBV7-3 and TRBJ2-7, is GAGVSQTPSNKVTEKGKYVELRCDPISGHTALYWYRQSLGQGPEFLIYFQGTGAADDSGLPNDRFFAVRPEGSVSTLKIQRTERGDSAVYLCASSKGQGRLSYEQYFGPGTRLTVT.

The rearrangement links TRBV7-2 to TRBJ1-3, with a tentative D call TRBD1 (5 bases). Trimming took off 5 bases at V and 8 bases at J, with 16 bases between the two ends. Germline CDR1 reads SGHTA; CDR2 reads FQGNSA. This CDR3 comprises 14 residues. CDR3 loop: CASSRSGFPHTIYF. The CDR3 DNA sequence: TGTGCCAGCAGCAGATCAGGGTTCCCCCACACCATATATTTT.

In this sample, this clone turned up a few times. The chain couples TRBV7-8 to TRBJ2-5, with 7 nucleotides matching TRBD1. This CDR3 is built from 16 residues. V was clipped by 5 bases and J by 3 bases; unmatched bases: 12. From germline, CDR1 is SGHVS and CDR2 FQNEAQ. In nucleotides, the CDR3 is TGTGCCAGCAGCATCCTGACAGGGTTACTGAAAGAGACCCAGTACTTC. It codes for CASSILTGLLKETQYF.

The chain uses TRBV27 and TRBJ2-7; tentatively, D is TRBD1 (5 bases). Trimming pared 6 bases from V and 3 bases from J, leaving 12 bases between. The CDR3 is made up of 13 amino acids. CDR1 is MNHEY, CDR2 SMNVEV, per germline (reference sequence). CDR3: CASSPGTGYEQYF. CDR3 coding DNA: TGTGCCAGCAGCCCGGGTACAGGCTACGAGCAGTACTTC.

In its sample, this clone was seen a few times. The J gene is TRBJ1-5, the V gene TRBV4-3; D not resolved. This CDR3 comprises 14 residues. Germline assignment: CDR1 LGHNA and CDR2 YSLEER. V was pared by 0 bases and J by 6 bases, with 9 bases between. The CDR3 DNA is TGCGCCAGCAGCCAAGAATTAGCTAGTCAGCCCCAGCATTTT. It translates to CASSQELASQPQHF.

V usage is TRBV28 and J usage is TRBJ1-3; 10 positions agree with TRBD1. Germline-derived CDR1 and CDR2 are MDHEN and SYDVKM. This CDR3 has 14 amino acids. V trimming: 5 bases; J trimming: 6 bases; junction bases outside the gene matches: 4. The CDR3 reads CASSTGQGENTIYF. The CDR3 nucleotides are TGTGCCAGCAGTACTGGACAGGGGGAAAACACCATATATTTT. The whole variable domain, filled in from reference TRBV28 and TRBJ1-3, reads DVKVTQSSRYLVKRTGEKVFLECVQDMDHENMFWYRQDPGLGLRLIYFSYDVKMKEKGDIPEGYSVSREKKERFSLILESASTNQTSMYLCASSTGQGENTIYFGEGSWLTVV.

CDR3 protein: CASSREAGVAGAFVKNIQYF. Written as DNA, the CDR3 is TGTGCCAGCAGCCGCGAAGCCGGGGTAGCGGGAGCTTTCGTCAAAAACATTCAGTACTTC. V is TRBV4-2 and J is TRBJ2-4; 9 bases map to TRBD2. Germline V gene data show CDR1 as LGHNA and CDR2 as YNFKEQ. This CDR3 region has 20 residues. V lost 4 bases to trimming and J lost 3 bases; unmatched junction nucleotides: 19.

Only a few counts were recorded for this clone. V gene TRBV10-3 combines with J gene TRBJ2-1, with 12 bases lining up with TRBD1. The CDR3 totals 16 residues. After removal of 6 bases from V and 8 bases from J, the junction contained 11 bases not matched to a gene. Germline CDR1 is ENHRY and CDR2 is SYGVKD. In DNA, the CDR3 is TGTGCCATCAGCACCGGGACAGGGGGCTTTGGCGATGAGCAGTTCTTC. As protein: CAISTGTGGFGDEQFF.

The CDR3 bases are TGCAGCGTTGTTAACAGGTTAAGAGCCAAAAACATTCAGTACTTC. This encodes CSVVNRLRAKNIQYF. V is TRBV29-1 and J is TRBJ2-4; tentative D call: TRBD1 (5 bases). Germline loops: CDR1 SQVTM, CDR2 ANQGSEA. This CDR3 has 15 amino acids. The V end lost 4 bases, the J end lost 0 bases, and 13 bases lay between the germline ends. The entire variable domain, with the rest obtained from reference TRBV29-1 and TRBJ2-4, is as follows: SAVISQKPSRDICQRGTSLTIQCQVDSQVTMMFWYRQQPGQSLTLIATANQGSEATYESGFVIDKFPISRPNLTFSTLTVSNMSPEDSSIYLCSVVNRLRAKNIQYFGAGTRLSVL.

This clone was found a few times. V gene TRBV4-3 combines with J gene TRBJ2-2, with 7 bases aligning to TRBD2. V shed 0 bases, J shed 6 bases, and the junction held 16 bases outside the gene matches. The CDR3 runs to 19 residues. Per the germline V gene, CDR1 is LGHNA and CDR2 is YSLEER. CDR3 amino acids: CASSQEWASGRRGPGELFF. DNA for the CDR3: TGCGCCAGCAGCCAAGAGTGGGCTAGCGGACGGAGGGGCCCCGGGGAGCTGTTTTTT.

V and J are TRBV28 and TRBJ2-5, with 11 bases matching TRBD1. The V segment lost 6 bases and the J segment 7 bases; nucleotides outside the gene matches: 7. CDR1 and CDR2 (germline): MDHEN, SYDVKM. The CDR3 totals 14 residues. The CDR3: CASRGTGGKWTQYF. The CDR3 DNA reads TGTGCCAGCAGAGGGACAGGGGGGAAGTGGACCCAGTACTTC. Full variable domain (missing parts from reference TRBV28 and TRBJ2-5): DVKVTQSSRYLVKRTGEKVFLECVQDMDHENMFWYRQDPGLGLRLIYFSYDVKMKEKGDIPEGYSVSREKKERFSLILESASTNQTSMYLCASRGTGGKWTQYFGPGTRLLVL.

V is TRBV6-5 and J is TRBJ2-3; the D is unclear. The V gene's germline CDR1 is MNHEY and CDR2 SVGAGI. This CDR3 region has 14 residues. V lost 2 bases, J lost 2 bases, and 8 bases lay in between. The CDR3 nucleotides are TGTGCCAGCAGTTACCGTCAGATCACAGATACGCAGTATTTT. Translation: CASSYRQITDTQYF.

This rearrangement joins TRBV5-4 to TRBJ2-2, with 9 bases aligning to TRBD2. After removal of 0 bases from V and 6 bases from J, the junction contained 9 bases not matched to a gene. The germline V gene encodes CDR1 SGHNT and CDR2 YYREEE (reference sequence). The CDR3 is 17 amino acids. CDR3: CASSLAWREGLSGELFF. The DNA for the CDR3 is TGTGCCAGCAGCTTGGCTTGGCGGGAGGGCCTGTCCGGGGAGCTGTTTTTT.